The rows below give T cell receptor beta chains drawn from one sample of a study of CD8+CD57+ T cells in acquired aplastic anemia. TCRdb used MiXCR to reprocess the reads, holding one entry per CDR3 protein. The sample contains 150,000 to 200,000 distinct CDR3 sequences, 46% of which appear only once. The specimen sequenced was sorted CD4+, CD8+, or CD8+CD57+ T cells (not recorded which) from PBMCs. These receptors were obtained from a human donor in good health. CDR3s include the opening cysteine and the closing phenylalanine or tryptophan. Fields, in order: V gene, clone size, J gene, D gene, CDR3 DNA, CDR3 protein. A D gene is named only where the DNA matches it firmly. Clone size appears in some rows only: once, few, many, or a class for an expanded clone.

v_gene: TRBV24-1
abundance: NA
j_gene: TRBJ2-1
d_gene: TRBD1
CDR3nt: TGTGCCACCGGGGGACAGTCCCTTGTTGAGCAGTTCTTC
CDR3aa: CATGGQSLVEQFF

v_gene: TRBV20-1
abundance: many
j_gene: TRBJ2-1
d_gene: NA
CDR3nt: TGCAGTGCTAAACCCCAGATCGCGGCGAGCTCCTACAATGAGCAGTTCTTC
CDR3aa: CSAKPQIAASSYNEQFF

v_gene: TRBV4-2
abundance: few
j_gene: TRBJ2-3
d_gene: NA
CDR3nt: TGTGCCAGCAGCCAAGATCCCGGGACTAGCACAGATACGCAGTATTTT
CDR3aa: CASSQDPGTSTDTQYF

v_gene: TRBV10-2
abundance: many
j_gene: TRBJ2-3
d_gene: NA
CDR3nt: TGCGCCAGCAGTGACCCGCAGGGCAGCTCCACAGATACGCAGTATTTT
CDR3aa: CASSDPQGSSTDTQYF

v_gene: TRBV3-1
abundance: NA
j_gene: TRBJ1-2
d_gene: NA
CDR3nt: TGTGCCAGCAGCCAAGGGGCTGCGGGGGGGATCGGTGGCTACACCTTC
CDR3aa: CASSQGAAGGIGGYTF

v_gene: TRBV24-1
abundance: NA
j_gene: TRBJ1-5
d_gene: NA
CDR3nt: TGTGCCACCAGACAGTCTGATCAGCCCCAGCATTTT
CDR3aa: CATRQSDQPQHF

v_gene: TRBV5-4
abundance: many
j_gene: TRBJ2-7
d_gene: TRBD1
CDR3nt: TGTGCCAGCAGCTTAGGGACAGGGAACGCGTACGAGCAGTACTTC
CDR3aa: CASSLGTGNAYEQYF

v_gene: TRBV24-1
abundance: few
j_gene: TRBJ2-5
d_gene: NA
CDR3nt: TGTGCCACCAGTGATCCCCCGGTAGAGACCCAGTACTTC
CDR3aa: CATSDPPVETQYF

v_gene: TRBV15
abundance: many
j_gene: TRBJ2-7
d_gene: TRBD2
CDR3nt: TGTGCCACCAGCATTGGGAGGGACCGAACCCACGAGCAGTACTTC
CDR3aa: CATSIGRDRTHEQYF

v_gene: TRBV7-8
abundance: NA
j_gene: TRBJ2-7
d_gene: NA
CDR3nt: TGTGCCAGCAGCTTAGCCCGACACGAGCAGTACTTC
CDR3aa: CASSLARHEQYF

v_gene: TRBV24-1
abundance: NA
j_gene: TRBJ1-6
d_gene: NA
CDR3nt: TGTGCCACCAGTGGCGCCGGGTCAAATTCACCCCTCCACTTT
CDR3aa: CATSGAGSNSPLHF

v_gene: TRBV5-1
abundance: many
j_gene: TRBJ1-2
d_gene: NA
CDR3nt: TGCGCCAGCGCATCAGGGATTCTAACTATGGGCTACACCTTC
CDR3aa: CASASGILTMGYTF

v_gene: TRBV20-1
abundance: NA
j_gene: TRBJ1-2
d_gene: TRBD1
CDR3nt: TGCAGTGCTAGTGAAGACGACAGGGTATCTGGCTACACCTTC
CDR3aa: CSASEDDRVSGYTF

v_gene: TRBV28
abundance: few
j_gene: TRBJ1-5
d_gene: TRBD1
CDR3nt: TGTGCCAGCAGTTTAAACAGGGGTCTATTACAGCCCCAGCATTTT
CDR3aa: CASSLNRGLLQPQHF

v_gene: TRBV2
abundance: NA
j_gene: TRBJ2-1
d_gene: NA
CDR3nt: TGTGCCAGCAGTGAAGTTCGGGACTCCGATGAGCAGTTCTTC
CDR3aa: CASSEVRDSDEQFF

v_gene: TRBV9
abundance: few
j_gene: TRBJ2-2
d_gene: NA
CDR3nt: TGTGCCAGCAGGCCGAGGGTATCCGGGGAGCTGTTTTTT
CDR3aa: CASRPRVSGELFF